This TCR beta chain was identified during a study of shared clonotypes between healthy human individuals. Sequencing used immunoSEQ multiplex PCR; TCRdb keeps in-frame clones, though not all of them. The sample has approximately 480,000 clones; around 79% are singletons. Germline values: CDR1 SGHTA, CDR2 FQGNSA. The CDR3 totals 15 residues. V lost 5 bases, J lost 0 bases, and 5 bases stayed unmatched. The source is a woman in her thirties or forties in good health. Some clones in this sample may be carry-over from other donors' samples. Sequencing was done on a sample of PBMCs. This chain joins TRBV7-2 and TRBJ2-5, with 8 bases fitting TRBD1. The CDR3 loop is CASSPTGGNQETQYF. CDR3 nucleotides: TGTGCCAGCAGCCCCACAGGGGGGAACCAAGAGACCCAGTACTTC.